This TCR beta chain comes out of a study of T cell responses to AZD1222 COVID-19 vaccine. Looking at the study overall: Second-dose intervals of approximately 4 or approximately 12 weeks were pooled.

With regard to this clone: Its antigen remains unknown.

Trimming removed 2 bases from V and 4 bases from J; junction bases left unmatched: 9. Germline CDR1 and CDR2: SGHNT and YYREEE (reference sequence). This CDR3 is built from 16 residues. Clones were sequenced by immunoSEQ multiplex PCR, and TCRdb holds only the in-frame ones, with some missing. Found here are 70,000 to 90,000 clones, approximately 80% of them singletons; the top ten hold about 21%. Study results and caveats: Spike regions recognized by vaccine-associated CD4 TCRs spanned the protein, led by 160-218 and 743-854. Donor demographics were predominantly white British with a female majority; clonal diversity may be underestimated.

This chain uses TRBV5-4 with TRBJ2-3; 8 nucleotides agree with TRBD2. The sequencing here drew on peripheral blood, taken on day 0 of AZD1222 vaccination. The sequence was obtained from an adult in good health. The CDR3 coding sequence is TGTGCCAGCAGCTTTCTAACGGGAGGGTACGCAGATACGCAGTATTTT. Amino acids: CASSFLTGGYADTQYF.